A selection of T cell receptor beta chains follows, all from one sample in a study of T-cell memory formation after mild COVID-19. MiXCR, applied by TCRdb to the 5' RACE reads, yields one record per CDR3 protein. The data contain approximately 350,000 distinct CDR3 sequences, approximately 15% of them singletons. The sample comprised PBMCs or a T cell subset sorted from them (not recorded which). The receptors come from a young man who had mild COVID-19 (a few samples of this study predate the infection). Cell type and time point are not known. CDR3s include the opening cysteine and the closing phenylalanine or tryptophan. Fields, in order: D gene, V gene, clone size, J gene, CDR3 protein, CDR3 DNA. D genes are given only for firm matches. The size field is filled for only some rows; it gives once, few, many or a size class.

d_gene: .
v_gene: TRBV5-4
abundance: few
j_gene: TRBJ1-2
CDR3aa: CASSLALEPNYGYTF
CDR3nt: TGTGCCAGCAGCTTGGCCCTGGAGCCTAACTATGGCTACACCTTC

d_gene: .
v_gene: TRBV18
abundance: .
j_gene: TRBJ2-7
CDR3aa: CASSLLLPGHLTYEQYF
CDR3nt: TGTGCCAGCTCACTCCTCCTGCCGGGACACCTAACCTACGAGCAGTACTTC

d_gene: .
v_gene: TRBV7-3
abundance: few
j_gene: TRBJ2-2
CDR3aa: CASSLGSHTGELFF
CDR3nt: TGTGCCAGCAGCTTGGGCTCACACACCGGGGAGCTGTTTTTT

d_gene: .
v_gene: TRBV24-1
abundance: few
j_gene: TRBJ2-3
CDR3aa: CATSESTYTDTQYF
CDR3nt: TGTGCCACCAGTGAGTCGACATACACAGATACGCAGTATTTT

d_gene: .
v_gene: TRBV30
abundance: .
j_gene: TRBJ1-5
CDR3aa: CAWSVRVNQPQHF
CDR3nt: TGTGCCTGGAGTGTACGGGTCAATCAGCCCCAGCATTTT

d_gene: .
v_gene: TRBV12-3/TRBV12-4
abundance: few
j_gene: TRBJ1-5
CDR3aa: CASSFYSPQFNQPQHF
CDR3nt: TGTGCCAGCAGTTTTTATTCTCCCCAGTTTAATCAGCCCCAGCATTTT

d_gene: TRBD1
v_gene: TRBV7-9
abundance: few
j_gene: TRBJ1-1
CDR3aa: CASSTGTAEAFF
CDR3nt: TGTGCCAGCAGCACCGGGACAGCTGAAGCTTTCTTT

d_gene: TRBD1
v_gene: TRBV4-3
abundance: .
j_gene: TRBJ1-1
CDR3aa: CASSQEQQGSTEAFF
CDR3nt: TGCGCCAGCAGCCAAGAGCAACAGGGGTCCACTGAAGCTTTCTTT

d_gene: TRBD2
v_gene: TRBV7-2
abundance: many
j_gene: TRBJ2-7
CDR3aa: CASSLDSGGSSYEQYF
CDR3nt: TGTGCCAGCAGCTTAGACTCGGGGGGGAGCTCCTACGAGCAGTACTTC

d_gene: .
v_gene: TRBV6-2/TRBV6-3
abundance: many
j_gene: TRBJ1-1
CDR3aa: CASSYSDGPEAFF
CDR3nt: TGTGCCAGCAGTTACAGTGATGGTCCTGAAGCTTTCTTT

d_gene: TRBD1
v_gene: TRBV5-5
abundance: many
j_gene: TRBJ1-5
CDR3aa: CASSLRTGDQPQHF
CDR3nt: TGTGCCAGCAGCTTGAGGACAGGAGACCAGCCCCAGCATTTT

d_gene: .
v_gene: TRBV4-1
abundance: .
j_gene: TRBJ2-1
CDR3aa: CASSHPVGGEQFF
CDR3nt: TGCGCCAGCAGCCACCCTGTCGGGGGCGAGCAGTTCTTC

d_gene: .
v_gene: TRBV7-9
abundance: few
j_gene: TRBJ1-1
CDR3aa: CASSRNVEAFF
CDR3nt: TGTGCCAGCAGCCGGAATGTGGAAGCTTTCTTT

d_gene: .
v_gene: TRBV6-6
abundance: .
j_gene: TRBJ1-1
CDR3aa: CASSYNRDTEAFF
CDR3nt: TGTGCCAGCAGTTATAACAGGGACACTGAAGCTTTCTTT

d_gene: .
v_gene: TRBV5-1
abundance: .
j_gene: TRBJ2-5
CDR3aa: CASNEGQETQYF
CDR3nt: TGCGCCAGCAACGAGGGGCAAGAGACCCAGTACTTC

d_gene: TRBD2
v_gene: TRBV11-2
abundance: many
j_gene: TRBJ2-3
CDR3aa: CASSRTSGGFTDTQYF
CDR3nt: TGTGCCAGCAGCCGGACTAGCGGGGGTTTCACAGATACGCAGTATTTT

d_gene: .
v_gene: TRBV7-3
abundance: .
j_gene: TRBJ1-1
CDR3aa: CASSLIPGGSEAFF
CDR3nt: TGTGCCAGCAGCTTAATCCCCGGGGGGAGTGAAGCTTTCTTT

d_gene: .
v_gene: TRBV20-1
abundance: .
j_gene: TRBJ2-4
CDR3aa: CSARPSVAKNIQYF
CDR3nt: TGCAGTGCAAGACCGTCTGTAGCCAAAAACATTCAGTACTTC

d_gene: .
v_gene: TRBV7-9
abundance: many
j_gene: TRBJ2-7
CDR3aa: CASSFAQYYEQYF
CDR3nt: TGTGCCAGCAGCTTTGCGCAATACTACGAGCAGTACTTC

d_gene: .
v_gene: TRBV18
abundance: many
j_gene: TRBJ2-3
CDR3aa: CASSPPGTDTQYF
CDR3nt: TGTGCCAGCTCACCACCAGGGACAGATACGCAGTATTTT

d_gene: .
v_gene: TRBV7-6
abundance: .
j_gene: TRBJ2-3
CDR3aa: CASSLGVGDTDTQYF
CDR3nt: TGTGCAAGCAGCTTAGGGGTAGGGGACACAGATACGCAGTATTTT

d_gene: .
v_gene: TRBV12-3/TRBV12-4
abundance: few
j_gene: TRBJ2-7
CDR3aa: CASSLGGRPPSYEQYF
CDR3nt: TGTGCCAGCAGCCTTGGGGGCAGGCCCCCCTCCTACGAGCAGTACTTC

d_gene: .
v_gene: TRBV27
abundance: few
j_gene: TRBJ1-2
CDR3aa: CASSSPAANYGYTF
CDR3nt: TGTGCCAGCAGTTCCCCGGCAGCTAACTATGGCTACACCTTC